A selection of T cell receptor beta chains follows, all from one sample in a study of blood T cell repertoires in COVID-19. Produced via immunoSEQ multiplex PCR; TCRdb's table is partial and in-frame only. The sample consists of some 300,000 clones, about 91% of them appearing once. The sequenced material came from PBMCs or T cells enriched from blood (not recorded which). These receptors all stem from a woman between 40 and 50 years old who had recovered from COVID-19. Both conserved end residues are part of each CDR3. Each record gives: V gene, J gene, clone size, D gene, CDR3 protein, CDR3 DNA. The D gene is left open where the match is weak. Only part of the rows carry a size: once, few, many, or a class if the clone is expanded.

>TRBV9|TRBJ2-3|few|.
CASSVAGSGTDTQYF
TGTGCCAGCAGCGTAGCAGGTTCTGGGACAGATACGCAGTATTTT
>TRBV15|TRBJ1-5|.|.
CATSLQGGRDQPQHF
TGTGCCACCAGTCTTCAGGGAGGGCGCGATCAGCCCCAGCATTTT
>TRBV7-9|TRBJ2-7|.|.
CASSSSDRSYEQYF
TGTGCCAGCAGCAGTTCCGACAGGAGTTACGAGCAGTACTTC
>TRBV3-1/TRBV3-2|TRBJ1-2|.|.
CASTREGNYGYTF
TGTGCCAGCACGCGGGAGGGCAACTATGGCTACACCTTC
>TRBV19|TRBJ2-1|.|TRBD2
CASSVTSGGLSEQFF
TGTGCCAGTAGCGTCACTAGCGGGGGGCTCTCCGAGCAGTTCTTC
>TRBV29-1|TRBJ2-1|few|TRBD2
CSVEGSGSVNEQFF
TGCAGCGTTGAGGGTAGCGGGAGCGTAAATGAGCAGTTCTTC
>TRBV6-5|TRBJ1-2|.|.
CASSLWRSYGYTF
TGTGCCAGCAGTCTATGGCGGTCCTATGGCTACACCTTC
>TRBV7-2|TRBJ2-7|.|TRBD2
CASRLYSGSSEQYF
TGTGCCAGCAGGTTGTACAGCGGGAGTAGTGAGCAGTACTTC
>TRBV19|TRBJ2-1|.|.
CASSTIFGYNEQFF
TGTGCCAGTAGTACAATTTTCGGGTACAATGAGCAGTTCTTC
>TRBV7-2|TRBJ2-5|.|TRBD2
CASSLGGGAKTQYF
TGTGCCAGCAGCTTAGGCGGGGGGGCAAAGACCCAGTACTTC
>TRBV19|TRBJ2-1|.|TRBD2
CASSIDWTSGSRNEQFF
TGTGCCAGTAGTATAGACTGGACTAGCGGGAGTCGTAATGAGCAGTTCTTC
>TRBV19|TRBJ2-7|.|.
CASSIAAGFPSEQYF
TGTGCCAGTAGTATAGCGGCAGGGTTCCCCTCCGAGCAGTACTTC
>TRBV11-2|TRBJ2-1|.|TRBD1
CASSLAGGYEQFF
TGTGCCAGCAGCTTGGCAGGGGGCTATGAGCAGTTCTTC
>TRBV6-5|TRBJ2-7|.|TRBD2
CASSLAGGRTYEQYF
TGTGCCAGCAGCCTAGCGGGGGGGAGAACCTACGAGCAGTACTTC
>TRBV5-4|TRBJ2-1|.|TRBD1
CASSLDRGFNEQFF
TGTGCCAGCAGCTTGGACAGGGGCTTCAATGAGCAGTTCTTC
>TRBV7-9|TRBJ2-2|.|TRBD2
CASSLVRGGSTGELFF
TGTGCCAGCAGCTTAGTCCGGGGGGGATCGACCGGGGAGCTGTTTTTT
>TRBV15|TRBJ2-7|.|.
CATSSGEGHSYEQYF
TGTGCCACCAGCTCAGGGGAGGGACACTCCTACGAGCAGTACTTC
>TRBV6-2/TRBV6-3|TRBJ2-3|.|TRBD2
CASSYLTSGYTDTQYF
TGTGCCAGCAGTTACCTAACTAGCGGTTACACAGATACGCAGTATTTT
>TRBV28|TRBJ2-7|.|.
CASSLNMGGRYF
TGTGCCAGCAGTCTAAATATGGGGGGTCGGTACTTC
>TRBV27|TRBJ2-1|.|.
CASSFSSLISYNEQFF
TGTGCCAGCAGTTTCTCGTCCCTAATCTCCTACAATGAGCAGTTCTTC
>TRBV6-6|TRBJ2-7|.|.
CASSRDWSYEQYF
TGTGCCAGCAGCCGGGACTGGTCCTACGAGCAGTACTTC
>TRBV7-9|TRBJ1-2|.|.
CASSFGSEGGYGYTF
TGTGCCAGCAGCTTTGGCTCGGAGGGTGGCTATGGCTACACCTTC
>TRBV7-9|TRBJ1-2|.|.
CASSLTAGPNYGYTF
TGTGCCAGCAGCTTAACCGCGGGTCCTAACTATGGCTACACCTTC
>TRBV6-5|TRBJ1-4|.|TRBD1
CASSYGTGNEKLFF
TGTGCCAGCAGTTACGGGACAGGGAATGAAAAACTGTTTTTT
>TRBV9|TRBJ2-2|.|TRBD2
CASTSQLAGTSTGELFF
TGTGCCAGCACCTCTCAACTAGCGGGGACTTCCACCGGGGAGCTGTTTTTT
>TRBV6-1|TRBJ2-3|.|TRBD2
CASSEGLSGRAGGDTQYF
TGTGCCAGCAGTGAAGGACTTAGCGGGAGGGCTGGGGGAGATACGCAGTATTTT
>TRBV28|TRBJ1-5|.|.
CASSLSQGSQPQHF
TGTGCCAGCAGTTTATCTCAGGGTTCGCAGCCCCAGCATTTT
>TRBV6-2/TRBV6-3|TRBJ2-5|.|TRBD2
CASSWGLVPETQYF
TGTGCCAGCAGTTGGGGACTAGTTCCTGAGACCCAGTACTTC
>TRBV30|TRBJ2-2|once|.
CAWTRDPGSDTGELFF
TGTGCCTGGACCCGGGACCCCGGGAGTGACACCGGGGAGCTGTTTTTT
>TRBV28|TRBJ2-7|.|.
CASSLAGENYEQYF
TGTGCCAGCAGTTTGGCTGGGGAGAACTACGAGCAGTACTTC
>TRBV6-2/TRBV6-3|TRBJ2-4|.|.
CASSYSNYGLQGIAKNIQYF
TGTGCCAGCAGTTACTCGAATTACGGGCTGCAGGGGATAGCCAAAAACATTCAGTACTTC
>TRBV7-2|TRBJ2-1|.|TRBD2
CASSLDVPGLAGGRNEQFF
TGTGCCAGCAGCTTAGACGTCCCGGGACTAGCGGGGGGGCGTAATGAGCAGTTCTTC
>TRBV28|TRBJ2-7|.|.
CASSSPPVNEQYF
TGTGCCAGCAGTTCCCCGCCGGTGAACGAGCAGTACTTC
>TRBV19|TRBJ1-5|.|.
CASSMGPHLF
TGTGCCAGTAGTATGGGGCCACACCTGTTT
>TRBV28|TRBJ2-1|.|.
CASSLPGSPNEQFF
TGTGCCAGCAGTTTGCCCGGGAGTCCCAATGAGCAGTTCTTC
>TRBV27|TRBJ2-7|.|.
CASSLKLSYEQYF
TGTGCCAGCAGTTTGAAGCTATCCTACGAGCAGTACTTC
>TRBV18|TRBJ1-3|.|.
CASSPGRAGNTIYF
TGTGCCAGCTCACCGGGGAGGGCTGGAAACACCATATATTTT
>TRBV4-2|TRBJ2-1|.|.
CASSQGTIYNEQFF
TGTGCCAGCAGCCAAGGGACAATTTACAATGAGCAGTTCTTC
>TRBV9|TRBJ2-3|.|TRBD2
CASSEVGGRTDTQYF
TGTGCCAGCAGCGAGGTGGGGGGGAGGACAGATACGCAGTATTTT
>TRBV11-2|TRBJ2-3|.|.
CASSLEGLADTQYF
TGTGCCAGCAGCTTAGAGGGGCTCGCAGATACGCAGTATTTT
>TRBV9|TRBJ1-1|.|.
CASSKTGSPEAFF
TGTGCCAGCAGCAAAACAGGGAGCCCTGAAGCTTTCTTT
>TRBV11-3|TRBJ2-3|.|.
CASSPSADTQYF
TGTGCCAGCAGCCCCTCCGCAGATACGCAGTATTTT
>TRBV27|TRBJ1-2|.|TRBD1
CASSPTGVGYTF
TGTGCCAGCAGTCCTACAGGGGTCGGCTACACCTTC
>TRBV11-3|TRBJ2-7|.|TRBD1
CASSPRTGEHEQYF
TGTGCCAGCAGTCCTCGGACAGGGGAACACGAGCAGTACTTC
>TRBV7-2|TRBJ2-1|few|TRBD2
CASSPTRSAGGSRNNEQFF
TGTGCCAGCAGTCCTACCCGATCAGCGGGGGGGTCTCGGAACAATGAGCAGTTCTTC
>TRBV5-4|TRBJ1-6|.|.
CASSFRQDNSPLHF
TGTGCCAGCAGCTTTCGACAGGATAATTCACCCCTCCACTTT
>TRBV6-5|TRBJ2-2|.|.
CASSRWGGQTGELFF
TGTGCCAGCAGCCGGTGGGGGGGGCAGACCGGGGAGCTGTTTTTT
>TRBV11-2|TRBJ2-7|.|TRBD2
CASSLEGLAGARAYF
TGTGCCAGCAGCTTAGAAGGCCTAGCGGGGGCGCGAGCGTACTTC
>TRBV5-1|TRBJ2-1|.|.
CASLRTGSSYNEQFF
TGCGCCAGCCTCCGTACAGGGAGCTCCTACAATGAGCAGTTCTTC
>TRBV30|TRBJ1-3|.|.
CAWNAGGIVPGNTIYF
TGTGCCTGGAACGCGGGCGGTATTGTCCCTGGAAACACCATATATTTT
>TRBV13|TRBJ2-1|.|TRBD2
CASSTSGLAGDNEQFF
TGTGCCAGCAGCACTAGTGGACTAGCCGGGGACAATGAGCAGTTCTTC
>TRBV19|TRBJ2-5|.|TRBD1
CASSQGVQETQYF
TGTGCCAGTTCTCAGGGGGTCCAAGAGACCCAGTACTTC